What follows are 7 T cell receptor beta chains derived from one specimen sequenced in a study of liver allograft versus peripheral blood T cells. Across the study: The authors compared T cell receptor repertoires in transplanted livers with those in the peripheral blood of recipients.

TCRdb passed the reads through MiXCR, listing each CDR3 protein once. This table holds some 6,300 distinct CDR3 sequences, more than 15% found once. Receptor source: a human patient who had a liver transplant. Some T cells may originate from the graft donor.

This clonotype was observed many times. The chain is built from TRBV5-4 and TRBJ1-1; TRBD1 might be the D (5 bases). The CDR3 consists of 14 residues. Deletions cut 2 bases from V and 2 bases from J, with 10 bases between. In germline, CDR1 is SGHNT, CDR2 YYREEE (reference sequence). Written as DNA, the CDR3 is TGTGCCAGCAGCTTTGGGGGGGGAAACACTGAAGCTTTCTTT. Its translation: CASSFGGGNTEAFF.

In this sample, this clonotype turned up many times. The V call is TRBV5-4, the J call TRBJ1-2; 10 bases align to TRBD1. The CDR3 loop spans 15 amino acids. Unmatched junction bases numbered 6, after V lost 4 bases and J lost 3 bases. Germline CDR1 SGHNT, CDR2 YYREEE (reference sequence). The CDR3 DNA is TGTGCCAGCAGCCAAAGGACAGGGGGAGACTATGGCTACACCTTC. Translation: CASSQRTGGDYGYTF.

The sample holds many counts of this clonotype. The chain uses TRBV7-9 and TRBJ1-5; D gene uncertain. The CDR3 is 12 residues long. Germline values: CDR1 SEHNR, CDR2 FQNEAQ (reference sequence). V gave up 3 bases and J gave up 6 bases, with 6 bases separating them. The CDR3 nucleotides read TGTGCCAGCAGCTTCGGTAGTCAGCCCCAGCATTTT. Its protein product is CASSFGSQPQHF.

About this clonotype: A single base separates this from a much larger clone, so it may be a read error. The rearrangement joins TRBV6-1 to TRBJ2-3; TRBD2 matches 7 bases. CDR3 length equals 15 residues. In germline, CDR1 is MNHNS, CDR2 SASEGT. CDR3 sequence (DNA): TGTGCCAGCAGTGAATGGAGGGAGGGCACAGATACGCTGTATTTT. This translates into CASSEWREGTDTLYF.

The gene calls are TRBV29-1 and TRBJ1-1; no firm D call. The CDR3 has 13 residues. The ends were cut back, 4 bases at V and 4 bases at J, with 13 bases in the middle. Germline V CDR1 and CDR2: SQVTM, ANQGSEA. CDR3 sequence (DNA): TGCAGCGTTGGGTCTCCGGGAGGCACTGAAGCTTTCTTT. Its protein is CSVGSPGGTEAFF. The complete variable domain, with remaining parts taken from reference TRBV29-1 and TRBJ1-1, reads SAVISQKPSRDICQRGTSLTIQCQVDSQVTMMFWYRQQPGQSLTLIATANQGSEATYESGFVIDKFPISRPNLTFSTLTVSNMSPEDSSIYLCSVGSPGGTEAFFGQGTRLTVV.

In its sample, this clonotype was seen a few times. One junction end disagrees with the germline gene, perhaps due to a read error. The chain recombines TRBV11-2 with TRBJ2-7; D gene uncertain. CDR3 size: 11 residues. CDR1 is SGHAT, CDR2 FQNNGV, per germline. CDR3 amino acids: CASSFGRYANF. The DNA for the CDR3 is TGTGCCAGCAGCTTTGGACGGTACGCAAATTTC.

CDR3 region: CASGTGASGNTIYF. CDR3 bases: TGTGCCAGCGGTACAGGGGCCTCTGGAAACACCATATATTTT. The V gene is TRBV12-3 or TRBV12-4, the J gene TRBJ1-3; TRBD1 matches at 7 bases. The CDR3 consists of 14 residues. J lost 0 bases, V lost 8 bases, and 4 bases had no gene match.